A single sample gave rise to the 20 T cell receptor beta chains below, sequenced in a study of blood T cell repertoires in COVID-19 (TCRdb year 2020). Library preparation employed the immunoSEQ multiplex PCR assay. As stored in TCRdb, this immuneACCESS dataset retains in-frame rearrangements with V and J assigned. A fraction of the clones does not appear; measured against another copy, unresolved V genes explain less than half of the discrepancy, and the remainder lacks a known reason. The sample table records over 90,000 clones; 81% of these occur just once. The ten most abundant clones make up around 5.2% of the sample. The source material was peripheral blood. These receptors were obtained from an elderly man with COVID-19, enrolled during active disease.

CDR3 in DNA: TGCAGCGCCAGCGGGTGGAGCTCCTACAATGAGCAGTTCTTC. Translating gives CSASGWSSYNEQFF. The J gene is TRBJ2-1, the V gene TRBV29-1; D might be TRBD2 (6 bases). The germline V gene has CDR1 SQVTM and CDR2 ANQGSEA. Trimming shortened V by 7 bases and J by 0 bases, and 13 bases separated the two germline ends. The CDR3 is 14 residues long.

About this clone itself: Different DNA sequences within this sample yield the same CDR3. This chain uses TRBV5-5 with TRBJ1-1, with unresolved D. Germline CDR1 reads SGHKS; CDR2 reads YYEKEE (reference sequence). The CDR3 contains 14 residues. The V end was cut by 0 bases, the J end by 1 base, with 7 bases between. CDR3 residues: CASSLGQKNTEAFF. The CDR3 coding sequence is TGTGCCAGCAGCTTGGGGCAGAAGAACACTGAAGCTTTCTTT. Filled out from reference TRBV5-5 and TRBJ1-1, the complete variable domain reads DAGVTQSPTHLIKTRGQQVTLRCSPISGHKSVSWYQQVLGQGPQFIFQYYEKEERGRGNFPDRFSARQFPNYSSELNVNALLLGDSALYLCASSLGQKNTEAFFGQGTRLTVV.

The V call is TRBV4-3, the J call TRBJ2-3; 10 nucleotides line up with TRBD1. The V gene end was trimmed by 3 bases and the J gene end by 5 bases; junction bases not matched to a gene: 8. The germline V gene encodes CDR1 LGHNA and CDR2 YSLEER. This CDR3 has 16 amino acids. This chain's CDR3 is CASSQDQTGGKDTQYF. The CDR3 DNA follows: TGCGCCAGCAGCCAGGACCAGACAGGGGGCAAAGATACGCAGTATTTT.

The chain joins TRBV7-7 to TRBJ2-3; perhaps TRBD2 as D (6 bases). Germline CDR1 and CDR2: SSHAT and FNYEAQ (reference sequence). CDR3 length: 14 amino acids. V was pared by 5 bases and J by 2 bases, with 11 bases between. CDR3 DNA sequence: TGTGCCAGCAGCCCGGGGGTCTTCACAGATACGCAGTATTTT. This gives the protein CASSPGVFTDTQYF.

This chain connects TRBV12-2 to TRBJ2-7; the table's D gene call, TRBD1, was not cross checked with the DNA. TRBV12-2 is classified as a pseudogene. The CDR3 totals 19 residues. The DNA of the CDR3 is TGTGCAAGTCGCCCAGAAGGGCCAGGGCCACTCTCCCTTGCCTACGAGCAGTACTTC. Its translation is CASRPEGPGPLSLAYEQYF.

For this clone: Sequence at one end of the junction differs from germline and may be a read error. The chain is built from TRBV28 and TRBJ1-1; D gene uncertain. The CDR3 loop spans 12 amino acids. The germline gives CDR1 MDHEN, CDR2 SYDVKM. Here the CDR3 DNA reads TGTGCCAGCAGTTCTGACTCTCCGACGCAGCTCTTT. Its translation is CASSSDSPTQLF.

The rearrangement links TRBV5-1 to TRBJ1-6, with 7 bases aligning to TRBD1. The ends lost 4 bases at V and 7 bases at J; junction bases unmatched: 8. Looked up from germline, CDR1 is SGHRS and CDR2 is YFSETQ. This CDR3 region has 15 residues. CDR3 sequence reads: CASSTDRAGNSPLHF. CDR3 DNA: TGCGCCAGCAGCACCGACAGGGCTGGCAATTCACCCCTCCACTTT.

V and J are TRBV18 and TRBJ1-1; a weak D match, TRBD1 (6 bases). V lost 0 bases and J 1 base, leaving 9 bases between the germline ends. This CDR3 region has 15 residues. The germline CDR1 and CDR2 sequences are KGHSH and LQKENI. CDR3 region: CASSPPGGANTEAFF. CDR3 sequence (DNA): TGTGCCAGCTCACCACCGGGGGGGGCGAACACTGAAGCTTTCTTT. Supplemented by reference TRBV18 and TRBJ1-1, the full variable domain reads NAGVMQNPRHLVRRRGQEARLRCSPMKGHSHVYWYRQLPEEGLKFMVYLQKENIIDESGMPKERFSAEFPKEGPSILRIQQVVRGDSAAYFCASSPPGGANTEAFFGQGTRLTVV.

The V and J genes are TRBV29-1 and TRBJ1-1; no firm D call. Trimming removed 3 bases from V and 0 bases from J, with 17 bases in between. CDR1 is SQVTM, CDR2 ANQGSEA, per germline. The CDR3 has 16 residues. In DNA form, the CDR3 reads TGCAGCGTTGAGGACTTGGCACAGATCATGAACACTGAAGCTTTCTTT. Amino acids: CSVEDLAQIMNTEAFF.

The chain combines TRBV5-1 with TRBJ2-7; 9 nucleotides match TRBD1. The CDR3 extends over 14 amino acids. The germline V gene has CDR1 SGHRS and CDR2 YFSETQ. With V trimmed by 2 bases and J by 4 bases, 4 bases remained unmatched. CDR3 sequence: CASSLQGAPYEQYF. The CDR3 DNA follows: TGCGCCAGCAGCTTACAGGGGGCGCCTTACGAGCAGTACTTC.

The V gene is TRBV25-1, the J gene TRBJ1-2, with TRBD1 as a possible D gene (5 bases). Trimming took off 4 bases at V and 2 bases at J, with 5 bases between the two ends. The CDR3 sequence is 12 residues long. The germline V gene encodes CDR1 MGHDK and CDR2 SYGVNS. The CDR3 spells CASSAGNYGYTF. CDR3 nucleotides: TGTGCCAGCAGTGCAGGGAACTATGGCTACACCTTC.

This sequence joins TRBV7-3 and TRBJ2-1; 11 nucleotides line up with TRBD2. The CDR3 covers 17 residues. The trim removed 0 bases at V and 2 bases at J, leaving 3 bases unmatched. Per the germline V gene, CDR1 is SGHTA and CDR2 is FQGTGA. In DNA, the CDR3 is TGTGCCAGCAGCTTAACGCCACTAGCGGGGGCCTACAATGAGCAGTTCTTC. Its translation is CASSLTPLAGAYNEQFF.

This chain uses TRBV27 with TRBJ2-2, with 8 bases identical to TRBD1. J was trimmed by 6 bases and V by 5 bases; bases with no gene match: 8. The CDR3 extends over 15 amino acids. The V gene's germline CDR1 is MNHEY and CDR2 SMNVEV (reference sequence). The CDR3 nucleotides read TGTGCCAGCAGTGCAGGACAGGGCCTGCCCGGGGAGCTGTTTTTT. This translates into CASSAGQGLPGELFF.

The V gene is TRBV29-1, the J gene TRBJ2-2, with 8 bases that match TRBD1. Trimming took 6 bases from V and 7 from J; bases not matched to a gene: 7. The CDR3 totals 13 residues. The V gene's germline CDR1 is SQVTM and CDR2 ANQGSEA. The CDR3 here is CSVRTGRGGELFF. As DNA, the CDR3 is TGCAGCGTAAGGACAGGGCGTGGCGGGGAGCTGTTTTTT.

V is TRBV4-1 and J is TRBJ1-5; D may be TRBD1 (5 bases). The V gene lost 5 bases and the J gene lost 1 base, with 12 bases spanning the gap. The CDR3 is made up of 15 amino acids. Germline CDR1 and CDR2: MGHRA and YSYEKL. The CDR3 DNA is TGCGCCAGCAGCGTTTATCAGGGAAGCAATCAGCCCCAGCATTTT. It is translated as CASSVYQGSNQPQHF.

The chain combines TRBV7-6 with TRBJ1-2; no clear D. The CDR3 loop spans 11 amino acids. Germline-derived CDR1 and CDR2 are SGHVS and FNYEAQ. V dropped 0 bases and J dropped 14 bases, with 10 bases sitting between them. For the CDR3, the DNA is TGTGCCAGCAGCTTAGCATGGTTTACAACCTTC. As protein: CASSLAWFTTF.

This clone was seen a single time. V and J are TRBV28 and TRBJ2-7; D unclear. Germline assignment: CDR1 MDHEN and CDR2 SYDVKM. The length of the CDR3 is 14 residues. Trimming took 6 bases from V and 5 from J, leaving 17 bases between them. The CDR3: CASSPSRVIHEQYF. Here the CDR3 DNA reads TGTGCCAGCAGCCCCTCCCGGGTTATCCACGAGCAGTACTTC.

This clone was seen only a few times. The chain couples TRBV27 to TRBJ1-1; D is ambiguous. This CDR3 has 14 residues. With 3 bases removed from V and 1 base from J, the gap between germline ends came to 9 bases. CDR1 MNHEY and CDR2 SMNVEV come from the germline V gene (reference sequence). Written as DNA, the CDR3 is TGTGCCAGCAGTTTCCGGCAGGAGAACACTGAAGCTTTCTTT. Amino acid sequence: CASSFRQENTEAFF.

The gene calls are TRBV18 and TRBJ2-1; 7 bases are a match to TRBD2. Germline V gene data show CDR1 as KGHSH and CDR2 as LQKENI. The CDR3 spans 13 residues. V lost 1 base, J lost 8 bases, and 2 bases stayed unmatched. The CDR3 DNA sequence: TGTGCCAGCTCACCACGGGAGGGCCATGAGCAGTTCTTC. Protein sequence: CASSPREGHEQFF.

This sequence joins TRBV6-5 and TRBJ2-3; the match to TRBD2 covers 8 bases. The CDR3 runs to 14 residues. Germline V CDR1 and CDR2: MNHEY, SVGAGI. V shed 4 bases, J shed 2 bases, and the junction held 2 bases outside the gene matches. The CDR3 loop reads CASSSGGLTDTQYF. The CDR3 DNA follows: TGTGCCAGCAGTTCGGGGGGGCTCACAGATACGCAGTATTTT.